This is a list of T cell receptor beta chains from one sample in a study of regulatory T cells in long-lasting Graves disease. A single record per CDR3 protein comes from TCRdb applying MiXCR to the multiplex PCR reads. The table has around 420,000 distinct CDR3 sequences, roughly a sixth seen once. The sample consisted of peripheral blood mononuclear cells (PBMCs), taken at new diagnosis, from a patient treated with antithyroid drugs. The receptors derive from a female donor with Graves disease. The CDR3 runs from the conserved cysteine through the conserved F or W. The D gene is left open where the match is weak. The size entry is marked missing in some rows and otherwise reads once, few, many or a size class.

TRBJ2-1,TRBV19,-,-,TGTGCCAGTAGTCAGGGCCCCACCCCGGAGGAGCAGTTCTTC,CASSQGPTPEEQFF
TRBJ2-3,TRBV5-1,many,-,TGCGCCAGCACATTAGGGGGGACAGCAGATACGCAGTATTTT,CASTLGGTADTQYF
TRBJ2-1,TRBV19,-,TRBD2,TGTGCCACCCGGACTAGCGGGGGGGTAAACAATGAGCAGTTCTTC,CATRTSGGVNNEQFF
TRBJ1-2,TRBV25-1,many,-,TGTGCCAGCAGTGAATGGGTCGGGGGTGGCTACACCTTC,CASSEWVGGGYTF
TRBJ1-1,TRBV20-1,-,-,TGCAGTGCTAGAGATTCGAGGGCTGAAGCTTTCTTT,CSARDSRAEAFF
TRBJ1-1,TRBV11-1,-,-,TGTGCCAGCAGCTTGTGGGCAGGAGACATGAACACTGAAGCTTTCTTT,CASSLWAGDMNTEAFF
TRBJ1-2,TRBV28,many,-,TGTGCCAGCAGTTTACAGCTGGCCCTTGGCTACACCTTC,CASSLQLALGYTF
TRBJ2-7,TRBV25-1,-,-,TGTGCCAGCAGGGGCGGTGGAGAGCAGTACTTC,CASRGGGEQYF
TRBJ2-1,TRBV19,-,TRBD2,TGTGCCAGTAGCCCTTTCGGGAGGCCCGGGGAGCAGTTCTTC,CASSPFGRPGEQFF
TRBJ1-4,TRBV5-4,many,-,TGTGCCAGCAGCCTCTCGGGTGGGCAGGACCAAAATGAAAAACTGTTTTTT,CASSLSGGQDQNEKLFF
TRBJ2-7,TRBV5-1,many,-,TGTGCCAGCAGCTTGGACCGGAGCCCCTCCTACGAGCAGTACTTC,CASSLDRSPSYEQYF
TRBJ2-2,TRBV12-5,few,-,TGTGCTAGCGGTTTGGCGGGGACGGTGAACACCGGGGAGCTGTTTTTT,CASGLAGTVNTGELFF
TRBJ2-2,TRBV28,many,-,TGTGCCAGCCTCGATTTCGGGGAGCTGTTTTTT,CASLDFGELFF
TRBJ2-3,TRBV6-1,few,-,TGTGCCATCTCCAGCCCTATTCTCACAGATACGCAGTATTTT,CAISSPILTDTQYF
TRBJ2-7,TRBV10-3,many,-,TGTGCCATCAGTGAGAGGCCGGGAGCCGGCTCCGAGCAGTACTTC,CAISERPGAGSEQYF
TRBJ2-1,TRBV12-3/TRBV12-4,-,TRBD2,TGTGCCAGCAGACCGGGACTAGCGTCGTACAATGAGCAGTTCTTC,CASRPGLASYNEQFF
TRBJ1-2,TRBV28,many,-,TGTGCCAGCAATGTCTCCCCATATGGCTACACCTTC,CASNVSPYGYTF
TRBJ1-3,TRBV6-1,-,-,TGTGCCAGCAGCCCCCGGGAAAGGGAGCCGGCTGGAAACGCCATATATTTT,CASSPREREPAGNAIYF
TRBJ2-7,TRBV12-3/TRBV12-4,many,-,TGTGCCAGCAGTTTGGTGAGGGGAGGTCTCTACGAGCAGTACTTC,CASSLVRGGLYEQYF
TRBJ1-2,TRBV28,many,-,TGTGCCAGCAGTTTCTCAGGAAACGCGCTAAATGGCTACACCTTC,CASSFSGNALNGYTF
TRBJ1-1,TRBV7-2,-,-,TGTGCCAGCAGCTTTTCGCGGTTGGGGGGACAAGCTTTCTTT,CASSFSRLGGQAFF
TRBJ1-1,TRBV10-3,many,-,TGTGCCATCAGTGAGTCTCAGGGGAACACTGAAGCTTTCTTT,CAISESQGNTEAFF
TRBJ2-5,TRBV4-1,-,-,TGCGCCAGCAGCCGTTCCCCCGGGGGAGAAGAGACCCAGTACTTC,CASSRSPGGEETQYF
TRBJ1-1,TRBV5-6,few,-,TGTGCCAGCAGGATTTTACAGGACTACACTGAAGCTTTCTTT,CASRILQDYTEAFF
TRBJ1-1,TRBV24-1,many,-,TGTGCCACCAGTGATTTGCCCGCTGTGACAGGTGGGAACACTGAAGCTTTCTTT,CATSDLPAVTGGNTEAFF
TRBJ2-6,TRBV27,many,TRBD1,TGTGCCAGCAGTACGACAGGGGACAAAAGCTCTGGGGCCAACGTCCTGACTTTC,CASSTTGDKSSGANVLTF
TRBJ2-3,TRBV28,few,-,TGTGCCAGCAGTAGAGAACCAGATACGCAGTATTTT,CASSREPDTQYF
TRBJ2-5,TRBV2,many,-,TGTGCCAGCCGGGAGGGGGCTGGTGTGCAAGAGACCCAGTACTTC,CASREGAGVQETQYF
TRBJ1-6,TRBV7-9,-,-,TGTGCCGGCAGCTTAGTTCAGCTTAATTCACCCCTCCACTTT,CAGSLVQLNSPLHF
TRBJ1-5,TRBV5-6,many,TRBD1,TGTGCCAGCAGCTTGTCTCGGGACAGGGGTAGCAATCAGCCCCAGCATTTT,CASSLSRDRGSNQPQHF
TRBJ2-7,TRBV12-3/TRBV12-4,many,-,TGTGCCAGCAGTTCCCCCCTCCAGACAGGCTCCTACGAGCAGTACTTC,CASSSPLQTGSYEQYF
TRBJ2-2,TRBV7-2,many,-,TGTGCCAGCAGTTGGGACGCGTGGAGCACCGGGGAGCTGTTTTTT,CASSWDAWSTGELFF